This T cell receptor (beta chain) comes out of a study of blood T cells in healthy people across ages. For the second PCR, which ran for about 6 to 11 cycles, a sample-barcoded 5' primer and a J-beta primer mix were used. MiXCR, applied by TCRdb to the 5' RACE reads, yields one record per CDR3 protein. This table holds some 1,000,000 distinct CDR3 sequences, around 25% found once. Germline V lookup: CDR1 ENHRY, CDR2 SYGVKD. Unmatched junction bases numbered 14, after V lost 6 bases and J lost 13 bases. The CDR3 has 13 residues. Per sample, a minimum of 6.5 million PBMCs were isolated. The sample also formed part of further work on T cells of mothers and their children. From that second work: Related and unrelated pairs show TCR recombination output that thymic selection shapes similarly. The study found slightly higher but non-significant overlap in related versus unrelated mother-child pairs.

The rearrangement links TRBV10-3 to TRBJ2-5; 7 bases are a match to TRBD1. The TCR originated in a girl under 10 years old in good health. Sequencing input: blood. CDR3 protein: CAISKQGIVRPYF. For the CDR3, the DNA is TGTGCCATCAGCAAACAGGGGATCGTGCGGCCGTACTTC.